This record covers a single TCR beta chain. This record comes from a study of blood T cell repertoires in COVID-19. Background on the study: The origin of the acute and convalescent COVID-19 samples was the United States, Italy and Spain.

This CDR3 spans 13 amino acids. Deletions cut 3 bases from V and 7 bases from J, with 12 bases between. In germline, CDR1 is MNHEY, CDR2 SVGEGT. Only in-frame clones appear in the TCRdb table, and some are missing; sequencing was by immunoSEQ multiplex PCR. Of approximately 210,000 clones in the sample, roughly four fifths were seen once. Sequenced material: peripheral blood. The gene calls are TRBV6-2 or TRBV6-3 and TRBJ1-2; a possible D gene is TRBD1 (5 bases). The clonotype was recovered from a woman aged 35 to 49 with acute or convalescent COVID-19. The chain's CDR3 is CASSYDSNVGYTF. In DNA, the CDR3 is TGTGCCAGCAGTTATGACAGTAATGTTGGCTACACCTTC.